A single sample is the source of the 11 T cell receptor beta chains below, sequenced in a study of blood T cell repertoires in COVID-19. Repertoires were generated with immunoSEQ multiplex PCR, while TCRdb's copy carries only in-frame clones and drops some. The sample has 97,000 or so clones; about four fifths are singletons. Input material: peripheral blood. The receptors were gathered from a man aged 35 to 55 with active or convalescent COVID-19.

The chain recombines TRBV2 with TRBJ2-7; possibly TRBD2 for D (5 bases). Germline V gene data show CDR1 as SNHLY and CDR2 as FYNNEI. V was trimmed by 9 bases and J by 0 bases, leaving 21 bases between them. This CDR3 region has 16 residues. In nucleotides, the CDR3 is TGTGCCAGTGACCGAGGGCTTCCGATCCCCTCCTACGAGCAGTACTTC. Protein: CASDRGLPIPSYEQYF.

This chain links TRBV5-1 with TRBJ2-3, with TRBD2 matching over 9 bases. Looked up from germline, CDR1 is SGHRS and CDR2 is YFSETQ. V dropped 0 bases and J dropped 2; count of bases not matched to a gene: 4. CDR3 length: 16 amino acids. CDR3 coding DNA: TGCGCCAGCAGCTTGGGCCTAGCGGGGATCACAGATACGCAGTATTTT. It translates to CASSLGLAGITDTQYF.

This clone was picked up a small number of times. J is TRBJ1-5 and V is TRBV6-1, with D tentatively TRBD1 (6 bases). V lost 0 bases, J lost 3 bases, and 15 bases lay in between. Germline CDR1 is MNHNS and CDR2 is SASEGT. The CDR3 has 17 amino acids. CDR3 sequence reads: CASSEAWQGRNNQPQHF. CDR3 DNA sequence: TGTGCCAGCAGTGAAGCCTGGCAGGGGCGGAACAATCAGCCCCAGCATTTT.

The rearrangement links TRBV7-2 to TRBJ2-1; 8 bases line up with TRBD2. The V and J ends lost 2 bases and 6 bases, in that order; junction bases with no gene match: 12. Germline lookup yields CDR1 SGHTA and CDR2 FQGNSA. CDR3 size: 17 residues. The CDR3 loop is CASSLRGGGQMANEQFF. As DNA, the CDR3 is TGTGCCAGCAGCTTAAGGGGCGGGGGGCAAATGGCCAATGAGCAGTTCTTC.

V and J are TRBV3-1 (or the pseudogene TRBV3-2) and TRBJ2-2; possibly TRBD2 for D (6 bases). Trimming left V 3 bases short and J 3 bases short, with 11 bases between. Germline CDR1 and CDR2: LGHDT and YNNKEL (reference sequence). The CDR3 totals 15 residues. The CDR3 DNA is TGTGCCAGCAGCCAGTCGGGACTTGACACCGGGGAGCTGTTTTTT. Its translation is CASSQSGLDTGELFF.

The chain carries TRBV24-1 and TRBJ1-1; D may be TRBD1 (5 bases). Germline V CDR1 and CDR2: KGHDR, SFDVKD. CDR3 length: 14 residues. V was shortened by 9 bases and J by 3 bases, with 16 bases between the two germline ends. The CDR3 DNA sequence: TGTGCCACCGGCCTGCCGGGGGAGGACACTGAAGCTTTCTTT. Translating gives CATGLPGEDTEAFF.

The CDR3 sequence: CASSAGLAGGTIGTQYF. The CDR3 DNA reads TGTGCCAGCAGCGCCGGACTAGCGGGGGGTACTATCGGTACGCAGTATTTT. The V call is TRBV7-8, the J call TRBJ2-3, with 14 bases fitting TRBD2. The J segment lost 8 bases and the V segment lost 5 bases, leaving 12 bases of the junction unmatched. Germline-derived CDR1 and CDR2 are SGHVS and FQNEAQ. CDR3 length: 17 residues.

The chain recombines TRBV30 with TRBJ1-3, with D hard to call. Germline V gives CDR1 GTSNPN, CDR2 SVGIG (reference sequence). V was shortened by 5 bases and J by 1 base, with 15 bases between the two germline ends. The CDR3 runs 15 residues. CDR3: CAWSAVIGSGNTIYF. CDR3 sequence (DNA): TGTGCCTGGTCCGCGGTGATTGGATCTGGAAACACCATATATTTT.

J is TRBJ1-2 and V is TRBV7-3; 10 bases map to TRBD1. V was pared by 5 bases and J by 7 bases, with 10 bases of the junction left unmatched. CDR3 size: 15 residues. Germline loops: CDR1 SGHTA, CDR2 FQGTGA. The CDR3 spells CASSPTGQGSGGYTF. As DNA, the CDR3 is TGTGCCAGCAGCCCGACGGGACAGGGGTCCGGTGGCTACACCTTC.

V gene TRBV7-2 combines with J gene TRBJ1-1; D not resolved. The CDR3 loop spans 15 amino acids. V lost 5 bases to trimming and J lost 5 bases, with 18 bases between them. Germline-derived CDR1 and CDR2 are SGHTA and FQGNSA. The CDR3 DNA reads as TGTGCCAGCAGCGCGCCGTGGCGGCTAGGAACTGAAGCTTTCTTT. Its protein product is CASSAPWRLGTEAFF. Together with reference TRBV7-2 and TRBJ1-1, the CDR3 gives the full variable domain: GAGVSQSPSNKVTEKGKDVELRCDPISGHTALYWYRQSLGQGLEFLIYFQGNSAPDKSGLPSDRFSAERTGGSVSTLTIQRTQQEDSAVYLCASSAPWRLGTEAFFGQGTRLTVV.

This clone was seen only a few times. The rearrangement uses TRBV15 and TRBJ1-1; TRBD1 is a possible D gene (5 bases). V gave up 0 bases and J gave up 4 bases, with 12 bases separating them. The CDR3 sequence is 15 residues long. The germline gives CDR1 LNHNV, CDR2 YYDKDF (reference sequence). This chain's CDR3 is CATSRDAQGGTEAFF. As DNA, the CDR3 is TGTGCCACCAGCAGAGATGCCCAGGGAGGCACTGAAGCTTTCTTT.